These 26 T cell receptor beta chains share one sample of origin, sequenced in a study of T-cell reconstitution after alpha-beta-depleted transplantation in children. A TCRbeta library incorporating unique molecular identifiers was prepared. TCRdb redid the calling of the PCR reads with MiXCR, one entry per CDR3 protein. The table shows 360,000 or so distinct CDR3 sequences, with just over 20% occurring only once. The material was PBMCs from the stem cell graft donor, obtained from the stem cell graft. These receptors were obtained from a human donor who donated a stem cell graft to a child with acute myeloid leukemia.

In its sample, this clonotype was seen many times. J is TRBJ2-1 and V is TRBV27, with TRBD1 identical over 10 bases. The CDR3 is 15 amino acids. The V segment lost 6 bases and the J segment 3 bases; nucleotides outside the gene matches: 5. Germline V lookup: CDR1 MNHEY, CDR2 SMNVEV (reference sequence). CDR3 DNA: TGTGCCAGCAGGCTCGGACAGGGGGTCTACAATGAGCAGTTCTTC. It translates to CASRLGQGVYNEQFF.

This clonotype appeared a few times. The chain uses TRBV20-1 and TRBJ2-7; D ambiguous. V was clipped by 2 bases and J by 0 bases, with 8 bases between them. The germline gives CDR1 DFQATT, CDR2 SNEGSKA (reference sequence). The CDR3 loop spans 13 amino acids. The CDR3 loop reads CSARQRSSYEQYF. The CDR3 bases are TGCAGTGCTAGACAGAGAAGCTCCTACGAGCAGTACTTC.

This clonotype was seen at least ten times. V and J are TRBV12-3 or TRBV12-4 and TRBJ1-1; D gene unclear. The CDR3 has 14 amino acids. V shed 4 bases and J shed 1 base, with 10 bases lying between them. The CDR3 nucleotides are TGTGCCAGCAGTTCCAGGTCCCCGAACACTGAAGCTTTCTTT. This sequence encodes CASSSRSPNTEAFF.

The V and J genes are TRBV7-9 and TRBJ2-1; 12 nucleotides line up with TRBD2. CDR1 SEHNR and CDR2 FQNEAQ come from the germline V gene (reference sequence). CDR3 length: 16 amino acids. V was pared by 2 bases and J by 9 bases, with 8 bases of the junction left unmatched. The chain's CDR3 is CASSLSGLAGGSEQFF. The CDR3 DNA reads as TGTGCCAGCAGCTTAAGTGGGCTAGCGGGAGGGAGTGAGCAGTTCTTC.

The V gene is TRBV13, the J gene TRBJ2-1; the match to TRBD1 covers 7 bases. Germline trimming cut 4 bases from V and 4 bases from J; bases unmatched to any gene: 7. The germline V gene encodes CDR1 PRHDT and CDR2 FYEKMQ (reference sequence). The CDR3 length is 15 residues. The CDR3: CASSSKQGRYNEQFF. The CDR3 bases are TGTGCCAGCAGCTCCAAACAGGGGCGTTACAATGAGCAGTTCTTC.

The V and J genes are TRBV7-2 and TRBJ1-4, with D perhaps TRBD1 (5 bases). V lost 4 bases and J 8 bases, leaving 14 bases between the germline ends. CDR1 SGHTA and CDR2 FQGNSA come from the germline V gene. This CDR3 is 14 amino acids long. The CDR3 protein is CASSSLGTTEKLFF. The CDR3 DNA sequence: TGTGCCAGCAGCTCATTGGGGACGACCGAAAAACTGTTTTTT.

This clonotype was seen a few times. The CDR3 DNA sequence: TGCAGCGTCCGCGGACAGCCGAACACTGAAGCTTTCTTT. It codes for CSVRGQPNTEAFF. This chain uses TRBV29-1 with TRBJ1-1, with TRBD1 as a possible D gene (6 bases). V was cut by 6 bases and J by 1 base, with 12 bases left in between. The CDR3 loop spans 13 amino acids. Per germline, CDR1 SQVTM and CDR2 ANQGSEA.

V and J are TRBV12-3 or TRBV12-4 and TRBJ2-1; maybe TRBD2 (5 bases). This CDR3 is 15 amino acids long. V lost 5 bases and J 4 bases, leaving 15 bases between the germline ends. In DNA, the CDR3 is TGTGCCAGCAGTCCCCGGGGTGACCCATACAATGAGCAGTTCTTC. Translation gives CASSPRGDPYNEQFF.

The chain employs TRBV20-1 and TRBJ1-5; no firm D call. CDR3 length: 15 amino acids. Trimming left V 2 bases short and J 4 bases short, with 15 bases between. Germline V gene sequence: CDR1 DFQATT, CDR2 SNEGSKA (reference sequence). In nucleotides, the CDR3 is TGCAGTGCTAGAAGGTCTGTCAGACCAAATCAGCCCCAGCATTTT. This gives the protein CSARRSVRPNQPQHF.

The CDR3 region is CASSHSGSSHNEQFF. DNA of the CDR3: TGTGCCAGCAGCCATAGCGGGAGTTCCCACAATGAGCAGTTCTTC. The rearrangement uses TRBV11-2 and TRBJ2-1; the match to TRBD2 covers 9 bases. The J segment lost 5 bases and the V segment lost 5 bases, leaving 7 bases of the junction unmatched. The CDR3 extends over 15 amino acids. Germline V lookup: CDR1 SGHAT, CDR2 FQNNGV.

The rearrangement joins TRBV15 to TRBJ2-7; D is possibly TRBD1 (5 bases). CDR3 length: 13 amino acids. Germline CDR1 is LNHNV and CDR2 is YYDKDF (reference sequence). Trimming took 0 bases from V and 5 from J, leaving 8 bases between them. The CDR3 here is CATSRDGRDEQYF. The DNA for the CDR3 is TGTGCCACCAGCAGAGATGGCAGGGACGAGCAGTACTTC.

In this sample, this clonotype turned up many times. The CDR3 sequence: CTTIGLAAYNEQFF. In DNA form, the CDR3 reads TGCACCACGATAGGACTAGCGGCCTACAATGAGCAGTTCTTC. The V call is TRBV29-1, the J call TRBJ2-1, with TRBD2 identical over 10 bases. Germline V gives CDR1 SQVTM, CDR2 ANQGSEA. This CDR3 is 14 amino acids long.

This clonotype was seen a handful of times. The chain carries TRBV28 and TRBJ2-7; 9 positions agree with TRBD2. CDR1 is MDHEN and CDR2 is SYDVKM in the germline V gene. This CDR3 is 15 amino acids long. The V gene end was trimmed by 2 bases and the J gene end by 2 bases; junction bases not matched to a gene: 4. The CDR3 DNA reads TGTGCCAGCAGTTTACATAGCGGGAGTACCTACGAGCAGTACTTC. As protein: CASSLHSGSTYEQYF.

This clonotype came up a few times. The chain uses TRBV29-1 and TRBJ2-3; no reliable D call. The CDR3 runs to 13 residues. The germline gives CDR1 SQVTM, CDR2 ANQGSEA. Trimming left V 0 bases short and J 6 bases short, with 10 bases between. The CDR3 protein is CSVEDPGADTQYF. As DNA, the CDR3 is TGCAGCGTTGAAGATCCAGGAGCGGATACGCAGTATTTT.

Only a few counts were recorded for this clonotype. The chain recombines TRBV29-1 with TRBJ1-4, with TRBD1 matching over 8 bases. Germline CDR1 SQVTM, CDR2 ANQGSEA. V shed 6 bases and J 5 bases; nucleotides not matched to a gene: 8. This CDR3 is built from 14 residues. Here the CDR3 reads CSVRGQGSNEKLFF. The CDR3 DNA reads as TGCAGCGTACGCGGACAGGGAAGCAATGAAAAACTGTTTTTT.

This clonotype turned up a few times. The chain couples TRBV29-1 to TRBJ2-6, with D unresolved. The CDR3 spans 15 residues. With 0 bases removed from V and 2 bases from J, the gap between germline ends came to 8 bases. Germline loops: CDR1 SQVTM, CDR2 ANQGSEA. CDR3 in amino acids: CSVEDNAAGANVLTF. The CDR3 DNA follows: TGCAGCGTTGAAGACAACGCGGCTGGGGCCAACGTCCTGACTTTC.

This clonotype was picked up a small number of times. The chain employs TRBV6-6 and TRBJ2-7; 8 nucleotides line up with TRBD2. The V gene end was trimmed by 1 base and the J gene end by 10 bases; junction bases not matched to a gene: 6. The CDR3 loop spans 13 amino acids. In germline, CDR1 is MNHNY, CDR2 SVGAGI (reference sequence). CDR3: CASSYFSGVVQYF. Written as DNA, the CDR3 is TGTGCCAGCAGTTACTTTAGCGGGGTTGTCCAGTACTTC.

This clonotype was counted at least ten times. This rearrangement joins TRBV6-5 to TRBJ2-1; maybe TRBD1 (6 bases). The length of the CDR3 is 13 residues. Germline-derived CDR1 and CDR2 are MNHEY and SVGAGI. Trimming removed 2 bases at V and 13 bases at J, with 15 bases between. The CDR3 loop reads CASSYTPGQVQFF. As DNA, the CDR3 is TGTGCCAGCAGTTACACGCCGGGACAAGTACAGTTCTTC.

This chain connects TRBV6-5 to TRBJ2-7, with a tentative D call TRBD2 (7 bases). Germline-derived CDR1 and CDR2 are MNHEY and SVGAGI. The CDR3 totals 14 residues. Trimming took off 7 bases at V and 6 bases at J, with 19 bases between the two ends. The CDR3 reads CASTYPGRGGEQYF. In DNA form, the CDR3 reads TGTGCCAGCACCTACCCGGGTAGGGGGGGCGAGCAGTACTTC.

This clonotype was found a few times. The chain couples TRBV28 to TRBJ1-6; unclear D gene. Germline V CDR1 and CDR2: MDHEN, SYDVKM. There are 14 residues in the CDR3. Trimming left V 2 bases short and J 9 bases short, with 11 bases between. The CDR3 sequence: CASSLLSPGSPLHF. CDR3 sequence (DNA): TGTGCCAGCAGTTTACTATCGCCTGGTTCACCCCTCCACTTT.

The genes are TRBV6-1 and TRBJ2-6, with a possible D match to TRBD1 (5 bases). This CDR3 comprises 15 residues. V was pared by 8 bases and J by 0 bases, with 11 bases between. The germline gives CDR1 MNHNS, CDR2 SASEGT. The CDR3 sequence: CASRQSSSGANVLTF. The CDR3 DNA follows: TGTGCCAGCCGACAGTCCAGCTCTGGGGCCAACGTCCTGACTTTC.

The chain uses TRBV5-1 and TRBJ2-1; D assignment may be TRBD1 or TRBD2 (9 bases each). CDR1 and CDR2 (germline): SGHRS, YFSETQ. With 6 bases removed from V and 4 bases from J, the gap between germline ends came to 26 bases. The CDR3 totals 18 residues. The CDR3 is CASKGTGLASGDYNEQFF. The CDR3 DNA reads TGCGCCAGCAAAGGGACAGGGTTGGCTAGCGGGGATTACAATGAGCAGTTCTTC.

The rearrangement links TRBV7-2 to TRBJ2-7; 7 nucleotides align to TRBD2. The CDR3 extends over 16 amino acids. V dropped 0 bases and J dropped 2; count of bases not matched to a gene: 7. CDR1 and CDR2 (germline): SGHTA, FQGNSA. This CDR3 is CASSLAAGAGPYEQYF. The CDR3 DNA sequence: TGTGCCAGCAGCTTAGCGGCGGGAGCAGGCCCCTACGAGCAGTACTTC.

This clonotype was picked up many times. The genes are TRBV20-1 and TRBJ2-2, with 7 bases matching TRBD1. In germline, CDR1 is DFQATT, CDR2 SNEGSKA (reference sequence). This CDR3 region has 13 residues. Germline trimming cut 0 bases from V and 6 bases from J; bases unmatched to any gene: 1. CDR3 loop: CSARDQGAGELFF. CDR3 coding DNA: TGCAGTGCTAGAGATCAGGGGGCCGGGGAGCTGTTTTTT.

This clonotype has at least ten counts. This sequence joins TRBV20-1 and TRBJ2-7, with D unresolved. Germline V gene sequence: CDR1 DFQATT, CDR2 SNEGSKA (reference sequence). This CDR3 is 12 amino acids long. Deletions cut 3 bases from V and 4 bases from J, with 10 bases between. This CDR3 is CSASSPKYEQYF. The CDR3 nucleotides are TGCAGTGCTAGTTCTCCGAAATACGAGCAGTACTTC.

In its sample, this clonotype was seen a few times. J is TRBJ1-1 and V is TRBV12-3 or TRBV12-4; D is ambiguous. V lost 7 bases to trimming and J lost 1 base, with 10 bases between them. This CDR3 region has 13 residues. The DNA of the CDR3 is TGTGCCAGCAACCCTTCTGGGAACACTGAAGCTTTCTTT. It yields the protein CASNPSGNTEAFF.